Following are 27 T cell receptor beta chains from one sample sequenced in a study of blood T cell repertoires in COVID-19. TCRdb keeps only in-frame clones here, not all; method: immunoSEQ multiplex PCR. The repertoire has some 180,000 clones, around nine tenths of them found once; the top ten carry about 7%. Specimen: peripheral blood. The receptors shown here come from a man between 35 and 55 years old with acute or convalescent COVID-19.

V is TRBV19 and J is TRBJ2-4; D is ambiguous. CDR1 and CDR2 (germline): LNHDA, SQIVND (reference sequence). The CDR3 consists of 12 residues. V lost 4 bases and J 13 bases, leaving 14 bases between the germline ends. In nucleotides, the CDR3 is TGTGCCAGTAGTACCACTCCCGCTCGCCAGTACTTC. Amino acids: CASSTTPARQYF.

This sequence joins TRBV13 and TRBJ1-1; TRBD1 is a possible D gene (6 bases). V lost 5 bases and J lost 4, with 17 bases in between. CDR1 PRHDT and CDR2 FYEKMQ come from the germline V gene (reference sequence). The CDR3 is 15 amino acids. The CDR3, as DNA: TGTGCCAGCAGCCGGAGTAGGACAGCCATCACTGAAGCTTTCTTT. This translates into CASSRSRTAITEAFF.

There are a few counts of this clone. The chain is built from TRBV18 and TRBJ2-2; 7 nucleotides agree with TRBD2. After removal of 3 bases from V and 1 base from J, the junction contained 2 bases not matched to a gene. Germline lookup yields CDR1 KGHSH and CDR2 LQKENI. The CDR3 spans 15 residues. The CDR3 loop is CASSPLAGNTGELFF. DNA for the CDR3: TGTGCCAGCTCACCTTTAGCGGGGAACACCGGGGAGCTGTTTTTT.

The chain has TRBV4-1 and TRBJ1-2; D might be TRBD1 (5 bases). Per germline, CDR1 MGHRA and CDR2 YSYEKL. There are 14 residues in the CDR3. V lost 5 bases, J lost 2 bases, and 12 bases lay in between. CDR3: CASSGEGKNYGYTF. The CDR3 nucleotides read TGCGCCAGCAGCGGGGAGGGGAAGAACTATGGCTACACCTTC.

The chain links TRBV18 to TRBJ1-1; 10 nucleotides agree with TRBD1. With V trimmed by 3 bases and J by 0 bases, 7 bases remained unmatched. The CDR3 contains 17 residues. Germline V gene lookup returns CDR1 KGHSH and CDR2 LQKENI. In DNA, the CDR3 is TGTGCCAGCTCACCGACGGGACAGGGGTTTGTGAACACTGAAGCTTTCTTT. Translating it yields CASSPTGQGFVNTEAFF.

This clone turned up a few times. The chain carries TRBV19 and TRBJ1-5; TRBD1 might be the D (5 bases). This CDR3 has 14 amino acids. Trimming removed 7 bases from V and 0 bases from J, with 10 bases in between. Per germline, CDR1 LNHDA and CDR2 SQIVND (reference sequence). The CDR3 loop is CASTGIHSNQPQHF. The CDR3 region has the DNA TGTGCCAGTACAGGGATTCATAGCAATCAGCCCCAGCATTTT.

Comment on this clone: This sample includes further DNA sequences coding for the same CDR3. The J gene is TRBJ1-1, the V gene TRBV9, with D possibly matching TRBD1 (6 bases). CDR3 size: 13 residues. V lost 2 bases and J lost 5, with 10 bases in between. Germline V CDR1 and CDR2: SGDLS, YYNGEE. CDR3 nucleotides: TGTGCCAGCAGCGTTGGGGGCCGGACTGAAGCTTTCTTT. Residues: CASSVGGRTEAFF.

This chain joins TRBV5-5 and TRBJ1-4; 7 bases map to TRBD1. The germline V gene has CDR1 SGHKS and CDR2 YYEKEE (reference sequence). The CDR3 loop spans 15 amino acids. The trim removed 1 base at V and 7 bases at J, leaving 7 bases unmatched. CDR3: CASSLTGAMGEKLFF. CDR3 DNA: TGTGCCAGCAGCTTGACAGGGGCGATGGGTGAAAAACTGTTTTTT.

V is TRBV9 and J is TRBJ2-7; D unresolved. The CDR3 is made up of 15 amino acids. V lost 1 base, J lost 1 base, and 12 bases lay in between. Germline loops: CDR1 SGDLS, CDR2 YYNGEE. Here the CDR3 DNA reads TGTGCCAGCAGCGTAAGAGACACCCCGTCCTACGAGCAGTACTTC. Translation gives CASSVRDTPSYEQYF. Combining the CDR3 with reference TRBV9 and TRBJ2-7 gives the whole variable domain DSGVTQTPKHLITATGQRVTLRCSPRSGDLSVYWYQQSLDQGLQFLIQYYNGEERAKGNILERFSAQQFPDLHSELNLSSLELGDSALYFCASSVRDTPSYEQYFGPGTRLTVT.

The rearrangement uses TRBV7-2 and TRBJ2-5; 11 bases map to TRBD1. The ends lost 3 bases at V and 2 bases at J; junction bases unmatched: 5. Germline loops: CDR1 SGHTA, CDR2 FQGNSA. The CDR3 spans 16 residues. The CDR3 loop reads CASSLGQGEGQETQYF. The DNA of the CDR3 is TGTGCCAGCAGCTTGGGACAGGGGGAGGGTCAAGAGACCCAGTACTTC.

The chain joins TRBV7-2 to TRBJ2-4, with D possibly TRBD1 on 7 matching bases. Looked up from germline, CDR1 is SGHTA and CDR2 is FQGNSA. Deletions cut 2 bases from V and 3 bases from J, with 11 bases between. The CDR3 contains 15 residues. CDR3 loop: CASSLPQGGKNIQYF. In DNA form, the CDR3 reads TGTGCCAGCAGCTTACCTCAGGGGGGCAAAAACATTCAGTACTTC.

CDR3 nucleotide sequence: TGCGCCAGCAGCCCCCCGGACGGGGGAGGAGCAGATACGCAGTATTTT. It is translated as CASSPPDGGGADTQYF. The chain has TRBV5-1 and TRBJ2-3; possible D gene TRBD2, 6 bases. V lost 4 bases and J 4 bases, leaving 19 bases between the germline ends. The CDR3 has 16 residues. Germline V gene sequence: CDR1 SGHRS, CDR2 YFSETQ.

CDR3 DNA: TGTGCCAGCAGCTTGATCAGGGACATTCAGTACTTC. This translates into CASSLIRDIQYF. The chain employs TRBV5-5 and TRBJ2-4; maybe TRBD1 (5 bases). V dropped 1 base and J dropped 8 bases, with 7 bases sitting between them. Germline V gene lookup returns CDR1 SGHKS and CDR2 YYEKEE (reference sequence). The CDR3 spans 12 residues.

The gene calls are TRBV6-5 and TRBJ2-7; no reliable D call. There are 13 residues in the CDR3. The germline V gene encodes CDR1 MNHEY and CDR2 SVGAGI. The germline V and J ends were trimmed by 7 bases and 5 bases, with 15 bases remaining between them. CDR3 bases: TGTGCCAGCAACCAACCAGCGTTCCACGAGCAGTACTTC. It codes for CASNQPAFHEQYF.

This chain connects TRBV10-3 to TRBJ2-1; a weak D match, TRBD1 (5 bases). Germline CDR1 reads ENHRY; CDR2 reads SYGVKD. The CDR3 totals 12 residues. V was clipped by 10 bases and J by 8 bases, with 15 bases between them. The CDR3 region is CATQKGMDEQFF. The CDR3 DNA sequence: TGTGCCACCCAGAAGGGGATGGATGAGCAGTTCTTC.

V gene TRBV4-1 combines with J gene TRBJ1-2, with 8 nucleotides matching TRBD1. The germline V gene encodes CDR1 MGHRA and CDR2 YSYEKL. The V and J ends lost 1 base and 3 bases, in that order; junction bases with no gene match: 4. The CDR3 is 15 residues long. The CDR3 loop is CASSQVIQGDYGYTF. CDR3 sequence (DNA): TGCGCCAGCAGCCAAGTAATACAGGGGGACTATGGCTACACCTTC.

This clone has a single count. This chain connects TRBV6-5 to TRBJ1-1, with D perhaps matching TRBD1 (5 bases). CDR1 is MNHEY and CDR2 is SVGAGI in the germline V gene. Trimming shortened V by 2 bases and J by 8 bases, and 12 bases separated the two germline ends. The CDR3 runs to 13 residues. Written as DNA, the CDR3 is TGTGCCAGCAGTTACCCCAACACAGGCGAAGCTTTCTTT. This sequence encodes CASSYPNTGEAFF.

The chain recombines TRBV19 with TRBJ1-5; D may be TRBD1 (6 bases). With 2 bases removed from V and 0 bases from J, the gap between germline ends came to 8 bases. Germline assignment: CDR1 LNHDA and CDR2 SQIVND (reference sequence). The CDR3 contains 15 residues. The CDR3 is CASSITGHSNQPQHF. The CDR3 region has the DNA TGTGCCAGTAGTATAACAGGGCATAGCAATCAGCCCCAGCATTTT.

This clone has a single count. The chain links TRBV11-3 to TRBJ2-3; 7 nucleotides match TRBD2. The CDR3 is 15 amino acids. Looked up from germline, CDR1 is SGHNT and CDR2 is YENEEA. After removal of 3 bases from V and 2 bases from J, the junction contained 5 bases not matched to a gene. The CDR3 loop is CASSLGGGLTDTQYF. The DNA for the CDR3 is TGTGCCAGCAGCTTGGGCGGGGGACTCACAGATACGCAGTATTTT.

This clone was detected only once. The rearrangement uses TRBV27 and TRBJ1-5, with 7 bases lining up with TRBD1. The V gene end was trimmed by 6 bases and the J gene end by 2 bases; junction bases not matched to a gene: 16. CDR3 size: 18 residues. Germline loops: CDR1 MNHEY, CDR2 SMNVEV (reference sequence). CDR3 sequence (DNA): TGTGCCAGCAGCGACTCCTGGGGGGCAGGGGGACGCAATCAGCCCCAGCATTTT. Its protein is CASSDSWGAGGRNQPQHF.

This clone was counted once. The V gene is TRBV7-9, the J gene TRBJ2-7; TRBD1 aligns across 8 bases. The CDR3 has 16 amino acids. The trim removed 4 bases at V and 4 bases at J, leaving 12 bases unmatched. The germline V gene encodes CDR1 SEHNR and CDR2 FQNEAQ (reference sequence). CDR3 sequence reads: CASSSSPGTGPYEQYF. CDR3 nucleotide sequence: TGTGCCAGCAGCTCTAGTCCCGGGACAGGACCTTACGAGCAGTACTTC.

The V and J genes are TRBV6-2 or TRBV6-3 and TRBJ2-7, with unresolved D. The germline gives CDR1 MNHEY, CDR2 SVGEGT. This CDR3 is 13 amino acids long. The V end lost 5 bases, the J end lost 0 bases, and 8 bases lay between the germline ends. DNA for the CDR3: TGTGCCAGCAGTCACGACAACTCCTACGAGCAGTACTTC. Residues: CASSHDNSYEQYF.

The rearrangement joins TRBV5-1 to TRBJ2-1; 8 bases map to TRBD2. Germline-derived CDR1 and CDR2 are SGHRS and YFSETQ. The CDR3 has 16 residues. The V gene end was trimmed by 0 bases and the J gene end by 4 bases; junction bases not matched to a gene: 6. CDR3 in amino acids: CASSLAAGEIYNEQFF. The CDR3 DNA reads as TGCGCCAGCAGCTTGGCAGCGGGGGAGATATACAATGAGCAGTTCTTC.

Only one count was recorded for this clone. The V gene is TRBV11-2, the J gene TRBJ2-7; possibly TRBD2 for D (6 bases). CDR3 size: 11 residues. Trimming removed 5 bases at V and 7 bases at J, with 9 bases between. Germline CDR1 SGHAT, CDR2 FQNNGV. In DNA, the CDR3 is TGTGCCAGCAGCATCGGACTAGAGCAGTACTTC. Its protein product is CASSIGLEQYF.

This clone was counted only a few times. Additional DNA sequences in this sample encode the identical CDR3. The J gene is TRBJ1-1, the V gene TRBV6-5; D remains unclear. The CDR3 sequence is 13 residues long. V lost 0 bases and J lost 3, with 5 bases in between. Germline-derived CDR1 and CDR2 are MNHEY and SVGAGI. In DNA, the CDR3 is TGTGCCAGCAGTTACTCGCGGGACACTGAAGCTTTCTTT. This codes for CASSYSRDTEAFF.

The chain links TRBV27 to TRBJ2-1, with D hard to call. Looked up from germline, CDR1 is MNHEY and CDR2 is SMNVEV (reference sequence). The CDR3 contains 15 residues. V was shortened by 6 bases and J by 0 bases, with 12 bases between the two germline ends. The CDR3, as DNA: TGTGCCAGCAGGAATCACGTGAGCTCCTACAATGAGCAGTTCTTC. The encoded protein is CASRNHVSSYNEQFF.

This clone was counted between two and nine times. The CDR3 here is CASSLGQLHYGYTF. CDR3 nucleotides: TGCGCCAGCAGCTTGGGACAGTTACATTATGGCTACACCTTC. The chain carries TRBV5-1 and TRBJ1-2, with D perhaps TRBD1 (5 bases). The V and J ends lost 0 bases and 5 bases respectively, with 11 bases between them. The CDR3 has 14 amino acids. Germline V gene data show CDR1 as SGHRS and CDR2 as YFSETQ. The whole variable domain, filled in from reference TRBV5-1 and TRBJ1-2, reads KAGVTQTPRYLIKTRGQQVTLSCSPISGHRSVSWYQQTPGQGLQFLFEYFSETQRNKGNFPGRFSGRQFSNSRSEMNVSTLELGDSALYLCASSLGQLHYGYTFGSGTRLTVV.